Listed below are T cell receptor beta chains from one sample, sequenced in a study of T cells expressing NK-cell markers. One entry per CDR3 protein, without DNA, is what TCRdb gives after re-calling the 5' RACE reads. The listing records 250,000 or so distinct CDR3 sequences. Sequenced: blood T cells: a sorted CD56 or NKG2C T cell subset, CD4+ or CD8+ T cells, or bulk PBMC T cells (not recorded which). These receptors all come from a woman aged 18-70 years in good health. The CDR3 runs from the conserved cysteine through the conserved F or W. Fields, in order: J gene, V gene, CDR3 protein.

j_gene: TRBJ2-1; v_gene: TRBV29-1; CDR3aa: CSVVPPRAPNEQFF
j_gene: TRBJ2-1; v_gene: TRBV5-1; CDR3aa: CASSLGPSSGSNEQFF
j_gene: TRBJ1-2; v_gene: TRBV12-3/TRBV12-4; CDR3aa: CASSLTGQGGYTF
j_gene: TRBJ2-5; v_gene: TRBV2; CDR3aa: CASSDKGNGETQYF
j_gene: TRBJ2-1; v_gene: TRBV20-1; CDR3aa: CSARDVRQGPSYNEQFF
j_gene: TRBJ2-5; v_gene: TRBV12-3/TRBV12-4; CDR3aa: CASRPTSIVTQYF
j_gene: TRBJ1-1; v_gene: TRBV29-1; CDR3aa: CSVKGRVDTEAFF
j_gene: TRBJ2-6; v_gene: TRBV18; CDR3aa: CASSIPSAGANVLTF
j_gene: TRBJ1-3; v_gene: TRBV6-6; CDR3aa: CASRQGAGNTIYF
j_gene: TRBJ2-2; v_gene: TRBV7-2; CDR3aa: CASSFAAANTGELFF
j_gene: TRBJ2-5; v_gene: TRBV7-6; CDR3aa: CASSLRGQGVMETQYF
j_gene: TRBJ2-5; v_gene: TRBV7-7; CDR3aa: CASSSGGFQETQYF
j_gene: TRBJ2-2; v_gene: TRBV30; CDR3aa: CAWRLAGARPGELFF
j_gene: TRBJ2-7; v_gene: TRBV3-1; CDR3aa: CASSQDAVQYF
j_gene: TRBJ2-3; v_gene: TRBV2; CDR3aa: CASSPMALATDTQYF
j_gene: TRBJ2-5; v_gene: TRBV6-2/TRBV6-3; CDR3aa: CAISARFLETQYF
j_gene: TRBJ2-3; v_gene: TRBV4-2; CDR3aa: CASSQGTSGDTDTQYF
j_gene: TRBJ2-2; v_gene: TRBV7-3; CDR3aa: CASSLGPRRNTGELFF
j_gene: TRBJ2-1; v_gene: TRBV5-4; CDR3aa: CASSLGGGQGYYEQFF
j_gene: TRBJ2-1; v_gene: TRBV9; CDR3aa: CASSVNGLQFF
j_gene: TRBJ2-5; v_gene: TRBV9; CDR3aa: CASSVGTSGRETQYF
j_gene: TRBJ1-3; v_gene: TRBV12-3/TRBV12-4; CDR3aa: CASSSWGAGNTIYF
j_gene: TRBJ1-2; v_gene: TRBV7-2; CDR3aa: CASSPDSSYGYTF
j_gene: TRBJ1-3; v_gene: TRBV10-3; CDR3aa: CAISEPGHLSGNTIYF
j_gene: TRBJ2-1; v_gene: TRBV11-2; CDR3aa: CASSLDTYLNEQFF
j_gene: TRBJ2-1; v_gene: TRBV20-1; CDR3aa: CSASRAGVSNNEQFF
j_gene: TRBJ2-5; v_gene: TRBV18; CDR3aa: CASSPTEEETQYF
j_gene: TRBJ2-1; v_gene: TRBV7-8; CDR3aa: CASSPAGTARYNEQFF
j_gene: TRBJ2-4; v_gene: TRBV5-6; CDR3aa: CASSPIELLAKNIQYF
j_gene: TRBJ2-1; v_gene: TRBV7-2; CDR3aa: CASRAGAGVYEQFF
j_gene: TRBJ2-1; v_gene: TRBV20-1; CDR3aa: CSATGQGGHEQFF
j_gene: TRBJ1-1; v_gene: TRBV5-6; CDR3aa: CASSFGQSGTEAFF
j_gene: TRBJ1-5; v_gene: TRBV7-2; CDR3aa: CASSPQTGGPQPQHF
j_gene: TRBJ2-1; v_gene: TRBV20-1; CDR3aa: CSAHSFVAGPGNEQFF
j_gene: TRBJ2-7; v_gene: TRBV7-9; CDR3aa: CASSLIVPAYEQYF
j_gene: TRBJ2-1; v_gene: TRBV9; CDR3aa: CASSGTRGNNEQFF
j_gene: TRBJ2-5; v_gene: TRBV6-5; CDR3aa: CASSYSSDGRWTQYF